The clone carrying this T cell receptor beta chain showed up just once. Its antigen is currently unknown. This sample is drawn from a study of T-cell reconstitution after alpha-beta-depleted transplantation in children. Study-level results: There were reportedly several hundred expanded graft clones from which alpha-beta T cells came about two months after transplant. Some patients owed their high day-60 TCRbeta diversity to surviving recipient T cells and thymic progenitors. Among T cells one year after transplant, newly produced cells accounted for most counts and diversity.

V was clipped by 0 bases and J by 6 bases, with 14 bases between them. The CDR3 has 15 residues. Germline lookup yields CDR1 LNHNV and CDR2 YYDKDF (reference sequence). Preparing the TCRbeta library involved the use of unique molecular identifiers. MiXCR was run by TCRdb on the PCR reads, yielding one entry per CDR3 protein. The sample shows 600,000 to 700,000 distinct CDR3 sequences, 13% of them seen only once. The input for sequencing was PBMCs, taken before TCRalphabeta/CD19-depleted stem cell transplant. The TCR originated in a girl under 10 years old with congenital amegakaryocytic thrombocytopenia, due to receive a stem cell transplant. This chain uses TRBV15 with TRBJ1-1; TRBD1 is a possible D gene (6 bases). CDR3 region: CATSRDKNSGAEAFF. CDR3 coding DNA: TGTGCCACCAGCAGAGATAAGAATTCAGGGGCTGAAGCTTTCTTT.